This T cell receptor beta chain was sequenced for a study of blood T cell repertoires in COVID-19. On the study more broadly: Sources were T cells, B-cell-depleted T cells, or PBMCs; the material itself was cDNA or gDNA.

About this clone itself: Other DNA sequences in the same sample also yield this CDR3.

Libraries were prepared by immunoSEQ multiplex PCR; TCRdb keeps only in-frame clonotypes and omits some of them. The sample includes over 50,000 clones, around 74% of them seen just once. The germline gives CDR1 MNHEY, CDR2 SMNVEV (reference sequence). The CDR3 loop spans 14 amino acids. J lost 7 bases, V lost 6 bases, and 8 bases had no gene match. The clonotype comes from a woman aged 50 to 60 with active or convalescent COVID-19. The source material was peripheral blood. The chain is built from TRBV27 and TRBJ2-1; 8 nucleotides line up with TRBD2. The CDR3 bases are TGTGCCAGCAGGACCGGGACTAGTGGTAATGAGCAGTTCTTC. Its translation is CASRTGTSGNEQFF.